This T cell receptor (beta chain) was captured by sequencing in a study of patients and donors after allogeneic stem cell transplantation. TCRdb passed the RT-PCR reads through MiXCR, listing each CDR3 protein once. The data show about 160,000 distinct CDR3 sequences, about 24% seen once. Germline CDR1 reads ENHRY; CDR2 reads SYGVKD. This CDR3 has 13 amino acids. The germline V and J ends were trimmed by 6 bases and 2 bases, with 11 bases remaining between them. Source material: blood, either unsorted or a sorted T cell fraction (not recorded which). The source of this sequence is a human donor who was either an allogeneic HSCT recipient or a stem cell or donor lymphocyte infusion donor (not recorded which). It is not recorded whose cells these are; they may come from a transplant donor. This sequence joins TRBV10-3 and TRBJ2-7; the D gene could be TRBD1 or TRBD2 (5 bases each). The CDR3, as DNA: TGTGCCATCAGGAGGGACGGAACCTACGAGCAGTACTTC. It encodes CAIRRDGTYEQYF.